The TCR beta chain described here comes from a study of blood T cells in healthy people across ages. Findings and limits, study-wide: Across samples, TCR beta diversity tracked strongly with naive T cell percentage.

Donors were systemically healthy Caucasian individuals from Russia aged roughly 6 to 95 years. Per sample, extraction of total RNA gave at least 5 micrograms in every case. Germline V CDR1 and CDR2: MNHEY, SVGAGI. The CDR3 is made up of 14 amino acids. For the second PCR, which ran for roughly 6 to 12 cycles, a sample-barcoded 5' primer and a J-beta primer mix were used. Each cDNA molecule was tagged by a template-switch adaptor with 12 random nucleotides. TCRdb passed the 5' RACE reads through MiXCR, listing each CDR3 protein once. The sample has approximately 830,000 distinct CDR3 sequences; around 68% are singletons. As regards this clonotype: Its antigen remains unidentified.

The V gene is TRBV6-5, the J gene TRBJ2-4; D perhaps matches TRBD2 (6 bases). The J call is doubtful: the DNA matches TRBJ2-7 better. Sequencing input: blood. This TCR came from a man younger than 40 in good health. The CDR3 region has the DNA TGTGCCAGCAGATGGGGACTCGACACCTACGAGCAGTACTTC. This encodes CASRWGLDTYEQYF.